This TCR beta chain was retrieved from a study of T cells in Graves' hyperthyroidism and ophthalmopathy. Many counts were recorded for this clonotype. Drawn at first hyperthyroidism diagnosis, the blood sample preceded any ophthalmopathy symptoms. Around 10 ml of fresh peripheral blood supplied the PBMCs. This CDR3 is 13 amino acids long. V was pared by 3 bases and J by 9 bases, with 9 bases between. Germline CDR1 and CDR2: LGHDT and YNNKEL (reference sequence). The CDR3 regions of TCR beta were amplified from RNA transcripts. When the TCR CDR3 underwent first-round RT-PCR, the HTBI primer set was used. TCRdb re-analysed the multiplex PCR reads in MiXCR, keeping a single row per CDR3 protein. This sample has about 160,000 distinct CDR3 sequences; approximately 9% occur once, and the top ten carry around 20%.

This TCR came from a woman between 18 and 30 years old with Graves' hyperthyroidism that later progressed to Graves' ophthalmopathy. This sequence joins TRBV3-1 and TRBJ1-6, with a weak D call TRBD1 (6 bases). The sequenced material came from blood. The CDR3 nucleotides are TGTGCCAGCAGCCAGGGGGCGATTTCACCCCTCCACTTT. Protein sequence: CASSQGAISPLHF.